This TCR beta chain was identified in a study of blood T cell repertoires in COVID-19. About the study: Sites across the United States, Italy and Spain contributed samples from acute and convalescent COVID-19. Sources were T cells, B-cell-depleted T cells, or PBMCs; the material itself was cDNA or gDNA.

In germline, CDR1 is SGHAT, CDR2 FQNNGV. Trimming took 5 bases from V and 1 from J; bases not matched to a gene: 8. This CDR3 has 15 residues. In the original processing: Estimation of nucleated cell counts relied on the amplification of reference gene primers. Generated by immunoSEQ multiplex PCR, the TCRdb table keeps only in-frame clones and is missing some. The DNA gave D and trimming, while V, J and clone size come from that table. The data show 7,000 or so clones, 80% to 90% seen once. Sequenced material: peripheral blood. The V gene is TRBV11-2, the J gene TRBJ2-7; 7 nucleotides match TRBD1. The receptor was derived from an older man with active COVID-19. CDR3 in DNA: TGTGCCAGCAGCGTGACAGGGACCCGATCCTACGAGCAGTACTTC. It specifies CASSVTGTRSYEQYF.